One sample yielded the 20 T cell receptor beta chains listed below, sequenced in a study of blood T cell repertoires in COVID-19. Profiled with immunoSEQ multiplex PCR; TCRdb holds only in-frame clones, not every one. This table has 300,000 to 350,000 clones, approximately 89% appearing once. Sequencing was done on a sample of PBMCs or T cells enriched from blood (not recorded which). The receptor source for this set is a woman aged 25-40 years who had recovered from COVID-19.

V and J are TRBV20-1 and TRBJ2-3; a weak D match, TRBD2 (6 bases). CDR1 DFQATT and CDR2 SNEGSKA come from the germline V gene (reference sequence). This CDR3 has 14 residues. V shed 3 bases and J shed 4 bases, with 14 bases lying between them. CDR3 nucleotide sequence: TGCAGTGCTAGTCGGGGGAGTGAGGCAGATACGCAGTATTTT. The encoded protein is CSASRGSEADTQYF.

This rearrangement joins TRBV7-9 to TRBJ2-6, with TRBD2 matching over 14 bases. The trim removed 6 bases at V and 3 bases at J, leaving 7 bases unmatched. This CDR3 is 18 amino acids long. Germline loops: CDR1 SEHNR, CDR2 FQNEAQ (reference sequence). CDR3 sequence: CASRQTSGRAIGANVLTF. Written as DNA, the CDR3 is TGTGCCAGCAGACAGACTAGCGGGAGGGCTATTGGGGCCAACGTCCTGACTTTC.

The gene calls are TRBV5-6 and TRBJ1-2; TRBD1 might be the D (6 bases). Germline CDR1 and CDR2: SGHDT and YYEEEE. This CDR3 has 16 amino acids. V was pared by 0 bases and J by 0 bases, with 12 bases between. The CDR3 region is CASSLGRDTTNYGYTF. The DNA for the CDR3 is TGTGCCAGCAGCTTGGGCCGGGACACTACTAACTATGGCTACACCTTC.

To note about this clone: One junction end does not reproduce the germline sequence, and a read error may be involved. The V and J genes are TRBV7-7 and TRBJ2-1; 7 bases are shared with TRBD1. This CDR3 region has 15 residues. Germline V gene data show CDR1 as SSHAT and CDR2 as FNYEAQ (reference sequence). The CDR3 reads CASSPTAGGEDEQFF. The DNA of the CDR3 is TGTGCTAGCAGCCCTACTGCAGGGGGAGAGGATGAGCAGTTCTTC.

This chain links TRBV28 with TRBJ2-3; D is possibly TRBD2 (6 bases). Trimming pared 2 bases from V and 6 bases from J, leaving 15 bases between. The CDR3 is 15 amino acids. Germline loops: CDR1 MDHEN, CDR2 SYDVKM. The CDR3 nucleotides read TGTGCCAGCAGTTTAACGTTGAGGGACTGGGATACGCAGTATTTT. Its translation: CASSLTLRDWDTQYF.

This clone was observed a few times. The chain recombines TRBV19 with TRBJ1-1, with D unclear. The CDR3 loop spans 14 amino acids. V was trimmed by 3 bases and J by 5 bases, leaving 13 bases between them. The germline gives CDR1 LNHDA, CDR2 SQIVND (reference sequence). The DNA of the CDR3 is TGTGCCAGTAGTATCGACAATCGATTGACTGAAGCTTTCTTT. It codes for CASSIDNRLTEAFF.

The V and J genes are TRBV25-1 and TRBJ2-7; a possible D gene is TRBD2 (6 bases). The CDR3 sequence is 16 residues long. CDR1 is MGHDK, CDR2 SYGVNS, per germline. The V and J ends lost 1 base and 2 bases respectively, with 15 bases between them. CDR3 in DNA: TGTGCCAGCAGTGAATGGGGAGGAGACGTACCCTACGAGCAGTACTTC. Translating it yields CASSEWGGDVPYEQYF.

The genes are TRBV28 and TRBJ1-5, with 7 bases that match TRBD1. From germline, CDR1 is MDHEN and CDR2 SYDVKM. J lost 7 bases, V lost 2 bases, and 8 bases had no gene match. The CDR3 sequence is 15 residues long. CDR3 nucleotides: TGTGCCAGCAGTTTAATGACAGGGACACGACAGCCCCAGCATTTT. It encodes CASSLMTGTRQPQHF.

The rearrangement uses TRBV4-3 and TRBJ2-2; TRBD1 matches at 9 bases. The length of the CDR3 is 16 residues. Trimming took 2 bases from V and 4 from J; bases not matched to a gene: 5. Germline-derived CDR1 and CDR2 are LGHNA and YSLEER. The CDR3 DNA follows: TGCGCCAGCAGCCAACCCGACAGGGGGATCACCGGGGAGCTGTTTTTT. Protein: CASSQPDRGITGELFF.

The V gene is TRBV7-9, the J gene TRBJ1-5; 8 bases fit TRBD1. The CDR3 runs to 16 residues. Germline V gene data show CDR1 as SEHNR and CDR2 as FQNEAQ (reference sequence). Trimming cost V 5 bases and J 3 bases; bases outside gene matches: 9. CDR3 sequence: CASSQTGGSYNQPQHF. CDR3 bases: TGTGCCAGCAGCCAAACAGGGGGGTCCTACAATCAGCCCCAGCATTTT.

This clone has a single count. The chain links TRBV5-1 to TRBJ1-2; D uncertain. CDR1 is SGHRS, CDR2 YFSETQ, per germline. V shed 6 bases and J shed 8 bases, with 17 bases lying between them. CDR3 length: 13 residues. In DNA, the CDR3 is TGCGCCAGCACGGAGCAAGAAGCAGACGGCTACACCTTC. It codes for CASTEQEADGYTF.

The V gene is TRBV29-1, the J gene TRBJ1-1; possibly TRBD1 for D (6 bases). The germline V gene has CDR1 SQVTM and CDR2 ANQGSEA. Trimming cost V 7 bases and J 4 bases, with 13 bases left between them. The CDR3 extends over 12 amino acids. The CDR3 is CSGLQGLTEAFF. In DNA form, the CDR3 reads TGCAGCGGCCTTCAGGGGCTCACTGAAGCTTTCTTT.

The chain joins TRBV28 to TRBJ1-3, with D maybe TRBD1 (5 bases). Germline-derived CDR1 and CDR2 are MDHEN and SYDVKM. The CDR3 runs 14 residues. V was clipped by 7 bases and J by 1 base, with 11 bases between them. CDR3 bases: TGTGCCAGCAAAAACGGGGGTTCTGGAAACACCATATATTTT. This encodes CASKNGGSGNTIYF.

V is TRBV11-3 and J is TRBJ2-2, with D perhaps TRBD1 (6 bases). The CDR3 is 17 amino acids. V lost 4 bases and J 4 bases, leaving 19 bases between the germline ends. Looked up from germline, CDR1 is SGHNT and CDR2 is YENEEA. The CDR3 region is CASSSGADSGGTGELFF. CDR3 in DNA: TGTGCCAGCAGCTCAGGGGCGGACAGCGGCGGCACCGGGGAGCTGTTTTTT.

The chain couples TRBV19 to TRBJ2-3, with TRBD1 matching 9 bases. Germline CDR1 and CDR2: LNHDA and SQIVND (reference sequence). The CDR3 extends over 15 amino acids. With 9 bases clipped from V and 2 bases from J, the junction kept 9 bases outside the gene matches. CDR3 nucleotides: TGTGCCAGCACCAGGGGGACAGGGACCACAGATACGCAGTATTTT. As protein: CASTRGTGTTDTQYF.

For the CDR3, the DNA is TGCGCCAGCAGCCAAACAGCCAACACCGGGGAGCTGTTTTTT. Protein sequence: CASSQTANTGELFF. The V and J genes are TRBV4-3 and TRBJ2-2; D not resolved. Trimming removed 2 bases from V and 2 bases from J, with 6 bases in between. The CDR3 totals 14 residues. The germline CDR1 and CDR2 sequences are LGHNA and YSLEER.

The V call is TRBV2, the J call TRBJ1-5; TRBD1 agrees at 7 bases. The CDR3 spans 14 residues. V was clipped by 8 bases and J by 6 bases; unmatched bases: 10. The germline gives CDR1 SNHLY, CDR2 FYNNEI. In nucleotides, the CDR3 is TGTGCCAGCTTGGGGGTTACAGGGGTTCAGCCCCAGCATTTT. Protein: CASLGVTGVQPQHF.

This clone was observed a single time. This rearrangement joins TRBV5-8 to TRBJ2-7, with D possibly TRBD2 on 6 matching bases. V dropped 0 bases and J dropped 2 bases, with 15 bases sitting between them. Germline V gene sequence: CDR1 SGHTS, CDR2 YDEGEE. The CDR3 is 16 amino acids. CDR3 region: CASSLDHRGITYEQYF. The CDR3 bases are TGTGCCAGCAGCTTGGACCACCGGGGGATTACCTACGAGCAGTACTTC.

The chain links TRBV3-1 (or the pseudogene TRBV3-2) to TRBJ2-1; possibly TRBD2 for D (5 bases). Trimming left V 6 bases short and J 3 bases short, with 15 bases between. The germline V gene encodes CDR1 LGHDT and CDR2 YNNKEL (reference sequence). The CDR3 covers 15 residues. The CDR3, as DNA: TGTGCCAGCAGGTCTTCTAGCCCCCTCTACAATGAGCAGTTCTTC. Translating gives CASRSSSPLYNEQFF.

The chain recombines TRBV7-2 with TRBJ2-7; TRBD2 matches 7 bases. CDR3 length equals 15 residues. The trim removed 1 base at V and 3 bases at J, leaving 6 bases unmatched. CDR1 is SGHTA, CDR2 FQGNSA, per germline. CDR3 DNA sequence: TGTGCCAGCAGCTTAGGTGGGGGGGGTGGCTACGAGCAGTACTTC. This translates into CASSLGGGGGYEQYF.